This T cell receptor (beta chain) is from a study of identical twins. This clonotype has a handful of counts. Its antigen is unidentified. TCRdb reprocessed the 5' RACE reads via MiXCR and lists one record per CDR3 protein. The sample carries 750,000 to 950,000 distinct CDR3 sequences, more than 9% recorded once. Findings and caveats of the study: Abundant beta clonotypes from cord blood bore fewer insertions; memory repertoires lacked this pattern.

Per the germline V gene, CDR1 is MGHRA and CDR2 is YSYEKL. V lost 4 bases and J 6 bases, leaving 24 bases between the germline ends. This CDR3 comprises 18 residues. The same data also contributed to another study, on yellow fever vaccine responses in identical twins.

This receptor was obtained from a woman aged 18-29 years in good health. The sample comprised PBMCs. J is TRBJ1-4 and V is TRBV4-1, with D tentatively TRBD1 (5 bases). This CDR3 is CASSLISLVAGSYEKLFF. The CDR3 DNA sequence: TGCGCCAGCAGCCTAATAAGCCTCGTGGCAGGGTCATATGAAAAACTGTTTTTT.